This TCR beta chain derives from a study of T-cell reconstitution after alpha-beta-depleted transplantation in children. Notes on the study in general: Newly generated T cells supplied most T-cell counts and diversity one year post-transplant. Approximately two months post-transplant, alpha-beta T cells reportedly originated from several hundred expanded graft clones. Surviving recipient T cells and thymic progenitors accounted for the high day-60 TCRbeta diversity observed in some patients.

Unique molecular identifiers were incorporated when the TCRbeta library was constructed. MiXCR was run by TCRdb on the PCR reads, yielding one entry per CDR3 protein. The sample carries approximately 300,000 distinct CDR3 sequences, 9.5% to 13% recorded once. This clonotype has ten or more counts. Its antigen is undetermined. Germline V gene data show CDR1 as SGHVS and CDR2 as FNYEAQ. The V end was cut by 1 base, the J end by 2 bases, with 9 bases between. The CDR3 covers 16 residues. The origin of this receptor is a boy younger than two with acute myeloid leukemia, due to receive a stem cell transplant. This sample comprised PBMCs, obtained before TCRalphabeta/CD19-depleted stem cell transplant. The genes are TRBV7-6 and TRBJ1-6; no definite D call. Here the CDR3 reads CASSLGAGAYNSPLHF. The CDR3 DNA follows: TGTGCCAGCAGCTTAGGGGCCGGGGCCTATAATTCACCCCTCCACTTT.